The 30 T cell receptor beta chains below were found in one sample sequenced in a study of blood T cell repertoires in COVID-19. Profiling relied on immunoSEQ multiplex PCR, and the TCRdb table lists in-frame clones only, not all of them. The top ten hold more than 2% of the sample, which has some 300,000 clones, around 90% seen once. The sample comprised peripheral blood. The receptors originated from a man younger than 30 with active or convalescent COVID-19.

CDR3 DNA: TGCGCCAGCAGCCCTCCGGGACTAGCGGGTTACGAGCAGTACTTC. It specifies CASSPPGLAGYEQYF. J is TRBJ2-7 and V is TRBV5-1, with TRBD2 matching 12 bases. Germline V lookup: CDR1 SGHRS, CDR2 YFSETQ. This CDR3 has 15 residues. After removal of 4 bases from V and 4 bases from J, the junction contained 6 bases not matched to a gene.

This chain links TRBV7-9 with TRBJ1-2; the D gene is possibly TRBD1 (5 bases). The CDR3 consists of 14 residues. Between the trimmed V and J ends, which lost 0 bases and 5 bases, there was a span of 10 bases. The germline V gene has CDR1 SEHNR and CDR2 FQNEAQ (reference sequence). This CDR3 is CASSLAPTEYGYTF. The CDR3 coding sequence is TGTGCCAGCAGCTTAGCGCCGACAGAATATGGCTACACCTTC.

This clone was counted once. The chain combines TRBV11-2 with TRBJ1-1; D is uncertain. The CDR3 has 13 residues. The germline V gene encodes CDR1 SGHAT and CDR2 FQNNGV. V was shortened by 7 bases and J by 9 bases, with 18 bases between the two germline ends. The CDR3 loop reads CASKALNGPKAFF. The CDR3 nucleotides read TGTGCCAGCAAAGCGTTAAACGGCCCTAAAGCTTTCTTT.

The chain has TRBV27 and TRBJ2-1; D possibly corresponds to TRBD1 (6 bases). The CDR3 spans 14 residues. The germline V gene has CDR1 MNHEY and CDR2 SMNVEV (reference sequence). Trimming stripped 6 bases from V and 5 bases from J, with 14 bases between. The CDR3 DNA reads TGTGCCAGCAGCCGCCGGGACAAAGACAATGAGCAGTTCTTC. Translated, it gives CASSRRDKDNEQFF.

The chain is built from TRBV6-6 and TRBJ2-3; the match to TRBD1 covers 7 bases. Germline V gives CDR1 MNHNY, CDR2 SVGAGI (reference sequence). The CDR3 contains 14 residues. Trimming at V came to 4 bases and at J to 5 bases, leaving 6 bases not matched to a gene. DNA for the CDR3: TGTGCCAGCAGTTGGCTAGGGGGCGGAGATACGCAGTATTTT. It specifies CASSWLGGGDTQYF.

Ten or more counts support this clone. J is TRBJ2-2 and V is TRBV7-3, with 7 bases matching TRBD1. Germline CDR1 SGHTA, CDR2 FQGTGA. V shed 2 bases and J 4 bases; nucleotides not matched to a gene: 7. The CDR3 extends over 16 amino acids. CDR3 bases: TGTGCCAGCAGCTTACAGGCCGGGACAGCCACCGGGGAGCTGTTTTTT. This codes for CASSLQAGTATGELFF.

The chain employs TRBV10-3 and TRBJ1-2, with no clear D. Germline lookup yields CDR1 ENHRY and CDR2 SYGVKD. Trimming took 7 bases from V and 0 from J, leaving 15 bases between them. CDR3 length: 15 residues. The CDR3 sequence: CAIMDSGYTNYGYTF. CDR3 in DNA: TGTGCCATCATGGATTCGGGATACACTAACTATGGCTACACCTTC.

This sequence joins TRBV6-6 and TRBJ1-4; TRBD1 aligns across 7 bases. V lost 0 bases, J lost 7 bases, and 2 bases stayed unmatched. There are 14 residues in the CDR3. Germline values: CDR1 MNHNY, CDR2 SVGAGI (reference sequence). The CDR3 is CASSYSGQPEKLFF. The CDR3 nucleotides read TGTGCCAGCAGTTACTCGGGACAGCCTGAAAAACTGTTTTTT.

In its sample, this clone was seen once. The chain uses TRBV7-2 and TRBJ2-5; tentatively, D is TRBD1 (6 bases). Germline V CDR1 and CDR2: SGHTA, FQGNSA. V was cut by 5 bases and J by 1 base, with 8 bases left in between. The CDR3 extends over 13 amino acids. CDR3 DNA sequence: TGTGCCAGCAGCCAACAGGGCCAAGAGACCCAGTACTTC. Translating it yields CASSQQGQETQYF.

The CDR3 region is CASSNTGVNGYTF. DNA of the CDR3: TGTGCCAGCAGTAATACAGGGGTAAATGGCTACACCTTC. This chain joins TRBV6-6 and TRBJ1-2; 7 bases are a match to TRBD1. V shed 5 bases, J shed 6 bases, and the junction held 6 bases outside the gene matches. Germline V gene data show CDR1 as MNHNY and CDR2 as SVGAGI (reference sequence). This CDR3 is 13 amino acids long.

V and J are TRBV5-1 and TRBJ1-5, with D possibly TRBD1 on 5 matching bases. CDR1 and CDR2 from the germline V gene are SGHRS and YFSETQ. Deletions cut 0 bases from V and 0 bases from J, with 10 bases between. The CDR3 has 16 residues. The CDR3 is CASSLGAGNSNQPQHF. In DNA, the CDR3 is TGCGCCAGCAGCTTGGGGGCAGGGAATAGCAATCAGCCCCAGCATTTT.

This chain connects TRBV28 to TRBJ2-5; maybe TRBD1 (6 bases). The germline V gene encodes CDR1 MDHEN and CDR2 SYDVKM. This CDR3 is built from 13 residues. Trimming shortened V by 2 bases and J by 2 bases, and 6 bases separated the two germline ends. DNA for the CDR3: TGTGCCAGCAGTTTAGACAGGCAAGAGACCCAGTACTTC. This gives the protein CASSLDRQETQYF.

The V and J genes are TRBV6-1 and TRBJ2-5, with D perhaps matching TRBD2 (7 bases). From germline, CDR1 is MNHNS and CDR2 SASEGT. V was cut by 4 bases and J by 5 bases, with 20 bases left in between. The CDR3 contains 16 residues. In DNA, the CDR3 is TGTGCCAGCAGTGTTATGCGGGGGCGCTCGGAGGAGACCCAGTACTTC. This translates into CASSVMRGRSEETQYF.

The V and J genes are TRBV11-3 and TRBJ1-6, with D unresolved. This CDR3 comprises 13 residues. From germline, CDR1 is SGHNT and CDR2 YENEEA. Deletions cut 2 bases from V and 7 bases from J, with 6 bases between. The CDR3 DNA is TGTGCCAGCAGCTTAAATCAAAATTCACCCCTCCACTTT. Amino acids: CASSLNQNSPLHF.

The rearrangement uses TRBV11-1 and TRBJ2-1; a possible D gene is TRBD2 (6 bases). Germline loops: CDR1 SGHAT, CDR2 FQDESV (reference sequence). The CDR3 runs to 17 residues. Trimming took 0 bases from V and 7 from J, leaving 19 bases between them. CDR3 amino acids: CASSLADGSLFGNEQFF. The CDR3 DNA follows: TGTGCCAGCAGCTTAGCGGACGGGAGTTTATTTGGGAATGAGCAGTTCTTC.

The chain's CDR3 is CASSPSPGQALRAEAFF. The DNA of the CDR3 is TGTGCCAGCTCACCCAGCCCGGGACAGGCCTTAAGGGCTGAAGCTTTCTTT. The V and J genes are TRBV18 and TRBJ1-1; 8 bases line up with TRBD1. CDR3 length equals 17 residues. CDR1 and CDR2 from the germline V gene are KGHSH and LQKENI. After removal of 3 bases from V and 6 bases from J, the junction contained 15 bases not matched to a gene.

For the CDR3, the DNA is TGTGCCAGCACCGCTACGGGAGGGAATGAGCAGTTCTTC. This codes for CASTATGGNEQFF. The chain joins TRBV5-5 to TRBJ2-1, with TRBD2 matching over 8 bases. The ends lost 6 bases at V and 7 bases at J; junction bases unmatched: 6. The germline gives CDR1 SGHKS, CDR2 YYEKEE (reference sequence). This CDR3 is built from 13 residues.

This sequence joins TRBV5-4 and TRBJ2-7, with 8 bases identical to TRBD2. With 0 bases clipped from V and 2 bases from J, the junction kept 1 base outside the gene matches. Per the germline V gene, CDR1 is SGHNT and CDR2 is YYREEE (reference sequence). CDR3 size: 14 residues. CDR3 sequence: CASSLAGGTYEQYF. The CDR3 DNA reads TGTGCCAGCAGCTTGGCGGGAGGGACCTACGAGCAGTACTTC.

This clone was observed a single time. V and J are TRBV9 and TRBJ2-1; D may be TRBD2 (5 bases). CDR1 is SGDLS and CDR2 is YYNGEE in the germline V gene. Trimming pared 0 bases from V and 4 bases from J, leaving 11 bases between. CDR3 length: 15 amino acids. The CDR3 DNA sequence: TGTGCCAGCAGCGTAGGGCTAGCTCAGTACAATGAGCAGTTCTTC. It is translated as CASSVGLAQYNEQFF. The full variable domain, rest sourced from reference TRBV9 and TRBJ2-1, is DSGVTQTPKHLITATGQRVTLRCSPRSGDLSVYWYQQSLDQGLQFLIQYYNGEERAKGNILERFSAQQFPDLHSELNLSSLELGDSALYFCASSVGLAQYNEQFFGPGTRLTVL.

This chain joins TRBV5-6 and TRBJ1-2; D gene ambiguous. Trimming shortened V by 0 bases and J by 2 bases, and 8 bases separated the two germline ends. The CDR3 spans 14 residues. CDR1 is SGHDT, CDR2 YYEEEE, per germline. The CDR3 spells CASSLERTNYGYTF. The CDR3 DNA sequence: TGTGCCAGCAGCTTGGAGCGAACAAACTATGGCTACACCTTC.

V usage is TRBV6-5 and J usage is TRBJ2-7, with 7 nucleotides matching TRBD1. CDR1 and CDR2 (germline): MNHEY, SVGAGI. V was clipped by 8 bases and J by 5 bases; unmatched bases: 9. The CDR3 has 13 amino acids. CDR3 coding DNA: TGTGCCAGCGAGAGACAGGGTCACCACGAGCAGTACTTC. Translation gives CASERQGHHEQYF.

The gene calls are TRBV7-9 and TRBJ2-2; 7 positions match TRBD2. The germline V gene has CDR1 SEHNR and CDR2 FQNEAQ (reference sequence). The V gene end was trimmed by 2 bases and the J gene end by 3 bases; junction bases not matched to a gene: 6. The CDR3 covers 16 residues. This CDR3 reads CASSLQVAGYTGELFF. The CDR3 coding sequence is TGTGCCAGCAGCTTACAGGTAGCGGGCTACACCGGGGAGCTGTTTTTT.

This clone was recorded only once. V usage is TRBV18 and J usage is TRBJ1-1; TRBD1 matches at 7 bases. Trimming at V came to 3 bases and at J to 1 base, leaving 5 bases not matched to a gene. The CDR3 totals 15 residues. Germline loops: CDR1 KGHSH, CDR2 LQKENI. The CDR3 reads CASSPTGERNTEAFF. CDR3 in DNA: TGTGCCAGCTCACCCACAGGGGAACGGAACACTGAAGCTTTCTTT.

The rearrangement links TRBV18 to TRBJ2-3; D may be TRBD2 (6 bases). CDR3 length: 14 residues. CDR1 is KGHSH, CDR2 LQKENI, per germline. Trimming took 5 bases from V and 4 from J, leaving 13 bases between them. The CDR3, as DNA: TGTGCCAGCTCAACTGCTAGCGTCCCAGATACGCAGTATTTT. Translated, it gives CASSTASVPDTQYF.

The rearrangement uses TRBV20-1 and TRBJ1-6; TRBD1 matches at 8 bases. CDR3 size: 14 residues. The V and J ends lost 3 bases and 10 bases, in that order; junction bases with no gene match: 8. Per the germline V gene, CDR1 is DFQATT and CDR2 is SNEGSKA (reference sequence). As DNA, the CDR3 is TGCAGTGCTAGTGCAGGGGGCGTTCAATCACCCCTCCACTTT. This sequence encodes CSASAGGVQSPLHF.

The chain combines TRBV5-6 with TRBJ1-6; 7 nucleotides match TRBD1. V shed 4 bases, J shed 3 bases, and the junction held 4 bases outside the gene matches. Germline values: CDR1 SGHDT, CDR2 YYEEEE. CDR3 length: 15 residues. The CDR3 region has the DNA TGTGCCAGCAGCCCGGGACAGCGCTATAATTCACCCCTCCACTTT. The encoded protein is CASSPGQRYNSPLHF. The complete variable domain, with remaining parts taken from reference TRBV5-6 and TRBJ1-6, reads DAGVTQSPTHLIKTRGQQVTLRCSPKSGHDTVSWYQQALGQGPQFIFQYYEEEERQRGNFPDRFSGHQFPNYSSELNVNALLLGDSALYLCASSPGQRYNSPLHFGNGTRLTVT.

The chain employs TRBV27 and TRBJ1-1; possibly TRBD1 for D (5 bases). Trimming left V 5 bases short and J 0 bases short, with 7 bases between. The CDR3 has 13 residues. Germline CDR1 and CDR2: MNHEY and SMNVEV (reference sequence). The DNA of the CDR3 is TGTGCCAGCAGTCTGACAGTGAACACTGAAGCTTTCTTT. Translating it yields CASSLTVNTEAFF.

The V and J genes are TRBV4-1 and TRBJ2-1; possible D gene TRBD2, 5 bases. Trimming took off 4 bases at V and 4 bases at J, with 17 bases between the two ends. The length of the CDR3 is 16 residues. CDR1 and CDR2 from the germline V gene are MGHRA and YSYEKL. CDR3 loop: CASSLSGKRGYNEQFF. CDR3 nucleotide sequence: TGCGCCAGCAGCCTCTCTGGGAAACGGGGATACAATGAGCAGTTCTTC.

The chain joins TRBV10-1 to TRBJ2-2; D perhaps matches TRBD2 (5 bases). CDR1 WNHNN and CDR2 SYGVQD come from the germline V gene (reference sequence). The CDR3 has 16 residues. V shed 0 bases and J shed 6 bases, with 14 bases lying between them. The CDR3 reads CASSESQVPRAGELFF. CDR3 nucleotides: TGCGCCAGCAGTGAGTCGCAAGTCCCGCGGGCCGGGGAGCTGTTTTTT.

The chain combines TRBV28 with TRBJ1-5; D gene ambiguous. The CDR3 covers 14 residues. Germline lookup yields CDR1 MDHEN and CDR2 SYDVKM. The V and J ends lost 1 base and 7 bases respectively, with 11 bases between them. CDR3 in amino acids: CASSLLVGVQPQHF. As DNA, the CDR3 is TGTGCCAGCAGTTTATTGGTAGGAGTACAGCCCCAGCATTTT.